Listed below are T cell receptor beta chains from one sample, sequenced in a study of T cells in Graves' hyperthyroidism and ophthalmopathy. TCRdb fed the multiplex PCR reads into MiXCR, producing one record per CDR3 protein. The repertoire has some 720,000 distinct CDR3 sequences, around 17% of them found once; the top ten carry over 7.5%. Material for sequencing was blood. These receptors were obtained from a man younger than 30 with Graves' hyperthyroidism. The CDR3 runs from the conserved cysteine through the conserved F or W. A D gene is named only where the DNA matches it firmly. Clone size is given for some rows only: seen once, a few or many times, or a class if the clone is expanded.

CDR3nt,CDR3aa,v_gene,j_gene,abundance,d_gene
TGTGCCAGCAGGGCCTCGGGGTCCTCCACAGATACGCAGTATTTT,CASRASGSSTDTQYF,TRBV2,TRBJ2-3,many,.
TGTGCCAGCAGTGCTATAGGGACCCACATTGGCGGGAAGAGCACAGATACGCAGTATTTT,CASSAIGTHIGGKSTDTQYF,TRBV28,TRBJ2-3,many,.
TGTGCCAGCAGTAGGCAGGGTCTCCTATTAAACAATGAGCAGTTCTTC,CASSRQGLLLNNEQFF,TRBV28,TRBJ2-1,.,.
TGCAGTGCCTCATCGGCGGATGAGCAGTTCTTC,CSASSADEQFF,TRBV20-1,TRBJ2-1,.,.
TGTGCCAGCGCAGAAACAGGGGAACGGACTGAAGCTTTCTTT,CASAETGERTEAFF,TRBV19,TRBJ1-1,.,TRBD1
TGTGCCAGCGGAGGACAGCCGAACACTGAAGCTTTCTTT,CASGGQPNTEAFF,TRBV12-3/TRBV12-4,TRBJ1-1,many,.
TGTGCCATCAAGGGCGTCTGGGAAACCGCTAAAGGCTACACCTTC,CAIKGVWETAKGYTF,TRBV10-3,TRBJ1-2,.,.
TGTGCCAGCAGTTCCCGTCGGGTGAATCAGCCCCAGCATTTT,CASSSRRVNQPQHF,TRBV6-2/TRBV6-3,TRBJ1-5,.,.
TGTGCCGTCCAGCCTGGGACTAGTCGTGAGCAGTACTTC,CAVQPGTSREQYF,TRBV7-9,TRBJ2-7,few,TRBD2
TGTGCCACCAGCAGAGTGGCTCAGGGGGGGCATGAAAAACTGTTTTTT,CATSRVAQGGHEKLFF,TRBV15,TRBJ1-4,few,TRBD1
TGTGCCAGCAGTACTATCCAGAACACTGAAGCTTTCTTT,CASSTIQNTEAFF,TRBV14,TRBJ1-1,few,.
TGTGCCAGTAGCCCACAGGGGAGGGACACCGGGGAGCTGTTTTTT,CASSPQGRDTGELFF,TRBV19,TRBJ2-2,few,.
TGCAGTGCTAGAGAAGGGCTATACGAGCAGTACTTC,CSAREGLYEQYF,TRBV20-1,TRBJ2-7,many,.
TGTGCCACCAGCAGAGCGCCGGGACAAGTCTACGAGCAGTACTTC,CATSRAPGQVYEQYF,TRBV15,TRBJ2-7,many,.